Below, 9 T cell receptor beta chains from the same sample are listed, as sequenced in a study of T cells in Graves' hyperthyroidism and ophthalmopathy. There were TCR beta CDR3 regions amplified from RNA transcripts. An initial round of RT-PCR targeting the TCR CDR3 relied on the HTBI primer set. TCRdb reprocessed the multiplex PCR reads with MiXCR, giving one entry per CDR3 protein. The sample lists some 360,000 distinct CDR3 sequences, over 11% seen once, with approximately 10% in the top ten. Input material: blood. These receptors were collected from a woman aged 55 to 70 with Graves' hyperthyroidism.

This clonotype came up many times. V is TRBV20-1 and J is TRBJ2-7; D is undetermined. The CDR3 is 14 amino acids. Germline V CDR1 and CDR2: DFQATT, SNEGSKA (reference sequence). Trimming took off 3 bases at V and 2 bases at J, with 14 bases between the two ends. The CDR3 loop is CSASPTGRPYEQYF. The CDR3 region has the DNA TGCAGTGCTAGCCCCACGGGTAGGCCCTACGAGCAGTACTTC.

At least ten counts were recorded for this clonotype. CDR3 in amino acids: CASSWGGGQPQHF. The CDR3 DNA reads as TGTGCCAGCAGTTGGGGAGGGGGTCAGCCCCAGCATTTT. This chain uses TRBV12-3 or TRBV12-4 with TRBJ1-5; TRBD1 is a possible D gene (6 bases). This CDR3 region has 13 residues. Trimming left V 4 bases short and J 6 bases short, with 10 bases between.

The chain recombines TRBV29-1 with TRBJ2-2; D remains unclear. Germline V gene sequence: CDR1 SQVTM, CDR2 ANQGSEA. V dropped 3 bases and J dropped 1 base, with 3 bases sitting between them. The CDR3 length is 12 residues. The CDR3, as DNA: TGCAGCGTTGACCTGAACACCGGGGAGCTGTTTTTT. Protein product: CSVDLNTGELFF.

This clonotype occurred many times. V gene TRBV2 combines with J gene TRBJ2-6; D might be TRBD1 (6 bases). The CDR3 runs 17 residues. Trimming shortened V by 6 bases and J by 0 bases, and 15 bases separated the two germline ends. Germline CDR1 is SNHLY and CDR2 is FYNNEI. The CDR3 sequence is CASSDRSPYSGANVLTF. In nucleotides, the CDR3 is TGTGCCAGCAGCGACAGGAGCCCTTACTCTGGGGCCAACGTCCTGACTTTC.

The chain uses TRBV2 and TRBJ2-7; 8 bases agree with TRBD1. V was clipped by 4 bases and J by 5 bases; unmatched bases: 1. CDR3 size: 12 residues. Germline V lookup: CDR1 SNHLY, CDR2 FYNNEI. The CDR3 coding sequence is TGTGCCAGCAGTGGGGGACAGGACGAGCAGTACTTC. Translated, it gives CASSGGQDEQYF.

V is TRBV5-1 and J is TRBJ2-2; D could derive from TRBD1 or TRBD2 (5 bases each). Trimming cost V 7 bases and J 5 bases, with 15 bases left between them. The CDR3 is made up of 14 amino acids. Germline V CDR1 and CDR2: SGHRS, YFSETQ. The chain's CDR3 is CASHARGNTGELFF. For the CDR3, the DNA is TGCGCCAGCCATGCGAGGGGAAATACCGGGGAGCTGTTTTTT.

This clonotype was recorded at least ten times. The chain couples TRBV3-1 to TRBJ2-7, with a tentative D call TRBD2 (5 bases). The germline gives CDR1 LGHDT, CDR2 YNNKEL (reference sequence). The CDR3 is 12 amino acids. The V gene lost 6 bases and the J gene lost 6 bases, with 12 bases spanning the gap. CDR3 coding DNA: TGTGCCAGCAGGTTGGAGGCAGGCGAGCAGTACTTC. It specifies CASRLEAGEQYF.

The rearrangement uses TRBV10-3 and TRBJ2-2; the match to TRBD1 covers 8 bases. J gave up 1 base and V 6 bases, and 1 base lay outside the gene matches. Germline CDR1 ENHRY, CDR2 SYGVKD. CDR3 size: 14 residues. The CDR3 DNA follows: TGTGCCATCAGCGACAGGGGGAACACCGGGGAGCTGTTTTTT. Its protein is CAISDRGNTGELFF.

This clonotype was found many times. The chain joins TRBV24-1 to TRBJ2-5; D possibly corresponds to TRBD1 (6 bases). The CDR3 is made up of 14 amino acids. V lost 0 bases and J lost 5, with 9 bases in between. Germline CDR1 is KGHDR and CDR2 is SFDVKD. In DNA, the CDR3 is TGTGCCACCAGTGATTTGTCAGGGGCGGAGACCCAGTACTTC. Translating gives CATSDLSGAETQYF.